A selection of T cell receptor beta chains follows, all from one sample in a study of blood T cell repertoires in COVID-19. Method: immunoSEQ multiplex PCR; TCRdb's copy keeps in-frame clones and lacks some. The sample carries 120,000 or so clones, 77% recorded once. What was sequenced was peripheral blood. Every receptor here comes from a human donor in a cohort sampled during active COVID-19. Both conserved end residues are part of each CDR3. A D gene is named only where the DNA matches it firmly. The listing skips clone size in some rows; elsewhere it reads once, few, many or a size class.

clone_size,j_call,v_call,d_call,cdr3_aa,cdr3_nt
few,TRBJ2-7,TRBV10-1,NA,CASSVAGYF,TGCGCCAGCAGTGTGGCTGGGTACTTC
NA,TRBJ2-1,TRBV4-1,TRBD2,CASSQDRTSGRYEQFF,TGCGCCAGCAGCCAAGATAGGACTAGCGGGAGATATGAGCAGTTCTTC
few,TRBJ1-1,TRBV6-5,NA,CASSPQGFTEAFF,TGTGCCAGCAGTCCGCAGGGTTTCACTGAAGCTTTCTTT
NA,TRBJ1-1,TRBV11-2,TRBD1,CASSRTGGGGTEAFF,TGTGCCAGCAGCCGGACAGGGGGCGGGGGCACTGAAGCTTTCTTT
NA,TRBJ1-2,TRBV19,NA,CASSIQGNYGYTF,TGTGCCAGTAGTATTCAGGGGAACTATGGCTACACCTTC
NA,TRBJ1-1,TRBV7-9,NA,CASSGQLNTEAFF,TGTGCCAGCAGTGGACAGTTGAACACTGAAGCTTTCTTT
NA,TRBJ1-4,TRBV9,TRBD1,CASSKSGGSEKLFF,TGTGCCAGCAGCAAATCAGGGGGCTCTGAAAAACTGTTTTTT
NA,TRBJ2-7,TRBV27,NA,CASRETGALYEQYF,TGTGCCAGCAGGGAGACTGGAGCCCTCTACGAGCAGTACTTC
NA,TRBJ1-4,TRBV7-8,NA,CASSLNEKLFF,TGTGCCAGCAGCCTAAATGAAAAACTGTTTTTT
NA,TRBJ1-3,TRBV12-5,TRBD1,CASGSGTGPGNTIYF,TGTGCTAGTGGTTCCGGGACAGGGCCTGGAAACACCATATATTTT
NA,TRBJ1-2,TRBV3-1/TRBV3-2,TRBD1,CASSKPGQGFGYTF,TGTGCCAGCAGCAAACCGGGACAGGGTTTTGGCTACACCTTC
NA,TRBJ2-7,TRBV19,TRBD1,CASSYTGGGEQYF,TGTGCCAGTAGTTACACAGGGGGCGGCGAGCAGTACTTC
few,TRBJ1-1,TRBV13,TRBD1,CASSPGQGRNTEAFF,TGTGCCAGCAGCCCAGGACAGGGGCGGAACACTGAAGCTTTCTTT
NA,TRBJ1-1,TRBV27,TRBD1,CASSSTGGKNTEAFF,TGTGCCAGCAGTTCGACAGGGGGGAAGAACACTGAAGCTTTCTTT
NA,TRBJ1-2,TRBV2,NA,CASSQGTGLDYGYTF,TGTGCCAGCTCCCAAGGTACAGGTCTGGACTATGGCTACACCTTC
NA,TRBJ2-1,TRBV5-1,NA,CASSFEGRNEQFF,TGCGCCAGCAGCTTCGAAGGGAGGAATGAGCAGTTCTTC
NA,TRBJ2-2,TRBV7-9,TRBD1,CASSLEGQAGGELFF,TGTGCCAGCAGCTTAGAGGGACAGGCTGGCGGGGAGCTGTTTTTT
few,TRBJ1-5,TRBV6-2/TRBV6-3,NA,CASSSREGNQPQHF,TGTGCCAGCAGTTCAAGGGAGGGCAATCAGCCCCAGCATTTT
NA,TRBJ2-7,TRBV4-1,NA,CASSQDSRSFPYEQYF,TGCGCCAGCAGCCAAGATTCGAGGTCTTTTCCCTACGAGCAGTACTTC
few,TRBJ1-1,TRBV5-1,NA,CASSFQGRTLGEAFF,TGCGCCAGCAGCTTCCAGGGTCGAACCCTCGGTGAAGCTTTCTTT
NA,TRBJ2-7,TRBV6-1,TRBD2,CASSEPAAGGYEQYF,TGTGCCAGCAGTGAACCCGCAGCGGGGGGCTACGAGCAGTACTTC
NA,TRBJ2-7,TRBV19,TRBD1,CASRRTSGQYYEQYF,TGTGCCAGTAGAAGGACGTCGGGACAGTACTACGAGCAGTACTTC
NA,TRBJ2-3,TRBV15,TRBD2,CATSRFAGGTDTQYF,TGTGCCACCAGCAGGTTTGCGGGGGGCACAGATACGCAGTATTTT
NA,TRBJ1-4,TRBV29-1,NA,CSVNNRDSTGEKLFF,TGCAGCGTCAACAACCGGGACTCCACAGGTGAAAAACTGTTTTTT
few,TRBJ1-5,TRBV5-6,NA,CASSLLGHSNQPQHF,TGTGCCAGCAGCTTGTTGGGGCATAGCAATCAGCCCCAGCATTTT
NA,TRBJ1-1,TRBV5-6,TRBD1,CASSTGEETEAFF,TGTGCCAGCAGCACAGGGGAGGAGACTGAAGCTTTCTTT
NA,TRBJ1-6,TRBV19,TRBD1,CGTKTRTGNSPLHF,TGTGGCACTAAAACCAGGACAGGGAATTCACCCCTCCACTTT
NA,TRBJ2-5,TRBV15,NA,CATKGRGQETQYF,TGTGCCACCAAGGGCAGGGGCCAAGAGACCCAGTACTTC
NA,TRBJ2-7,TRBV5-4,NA,CASSSDSHLYEQYF,TGTGCCAGCAGCTCGGACTCCCACCTCTACGAGCAGTACTTC
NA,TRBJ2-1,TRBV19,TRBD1,CASSMGTGDYNEQFF,TGTGCCAGTAGTATGGGGACAGGGGACTACAATGAGCAGTTCTTC
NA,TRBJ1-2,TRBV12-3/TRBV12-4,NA,CASSLGGGDGYTF,TGTGCCAGCAGTTTAGGAGGGGGAGATGGCTACACCTTC
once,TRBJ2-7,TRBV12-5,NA,CASGSGVNEQYF,TGTGCTAGTGGTTCGGGAGTGAACGAGCAGTACTTC
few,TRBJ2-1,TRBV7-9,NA,CASSLEAGHNEQFF,TGTGCCAGCAGCTTAGAGGCAGGGCACAATGAGCAGTTCTTC
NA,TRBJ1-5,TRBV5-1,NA,CASSLAGEKYSNQPQHF,TGCGCCAGCAGCTTAGCTGGGGAGAAGTATAGCAATCAGCCCCAGCATTTT
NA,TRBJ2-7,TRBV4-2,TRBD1,CASSQDSTGTAYEQYF,TGTGCCAGCAGCCAAGATTCAACAGGGACAGCCTACGAGCAGTACTTC
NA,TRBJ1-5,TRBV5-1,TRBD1,CASSPGQGVNQPQHF,TGCGCCAGCAGCCCCGGACAGGGAGTCAATCAGCCCCAGCATTTT
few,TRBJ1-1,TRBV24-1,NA,CATSDPALTEAFF,TGTGCCACCAGTGACCCAGCGCTCACTGAAGCTTTCTTT
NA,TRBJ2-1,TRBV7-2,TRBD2,CASSLLLAGGPSLFF,TGTGCCAGCAGCTTACTGCTAGCGGGGGGCCCCTCCCTGTTCTTC
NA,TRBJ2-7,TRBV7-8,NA,CASSFQTETDEQYF,TGTGCCAGCAGCTTCCAGACAGAAACAGACGAGCAGTACTTC
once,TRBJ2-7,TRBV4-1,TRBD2,CASSALGRGGYEQYF,TGCGCCAGCAGCGCCCTGGGGAGGGGTGGCTACGAGCAGTACTTC
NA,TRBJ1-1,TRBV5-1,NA,CASSLLSGNTEAFF,TGCGCCAGCAGCTTGTTATCGGGAAACACTGAAGCTTTCTTT
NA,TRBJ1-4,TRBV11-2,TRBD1,CASRGGTAALPNEKLFF,TGTGCCAGCAGAGGTGGGACAGCCGCACTGCCTAATGAAAAACTGTTTTTT
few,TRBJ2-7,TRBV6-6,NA,CASSYLSDSYEQYF,TGTGCCAGCAGTTATCTAAGTGATTCCTACGAGCAGTACTTC
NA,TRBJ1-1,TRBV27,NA,CASSYSRDTEAFF,TGTGCCAGCAGCTATTCACGGGACACTGAAGCTTTCTTT
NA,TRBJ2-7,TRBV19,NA,CARPLGPHYEQYF,TGTGCCAGGCCTTTGGGGCCTCACTACGAGCAGTACTTC
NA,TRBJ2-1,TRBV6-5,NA,CASSQSTFNEQFF,TGTGCCAGCAGCCAATCGACTTTTAATGAGCAGTTCTTC
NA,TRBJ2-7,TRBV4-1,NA,CASSHRQGSYEQYF,TGCGCCAGCAGCCACCGGCAGGGGAGCTACGAGCAGTACTTC
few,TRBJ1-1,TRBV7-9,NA,CASSPQGRGTEAFF,TGTGCCAGCAGCCCTCAGGGGAGGGGCACTGAAGCTTTCTTT
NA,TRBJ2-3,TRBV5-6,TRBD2,CASSLLTSVTDTQYF,TGTGCCAGCAGCTTGTTGACTAGCGTTACAGATACGCAGTATTTT
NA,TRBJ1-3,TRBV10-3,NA,CATSHSSGNTIYF,TGTGCCACCTCTCACAGCTCTGGAAACACCATATATTTT
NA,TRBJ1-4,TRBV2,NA,CASSGRGEKLFF,TGTGCCAGCAGTGGGCGGGGTGAAAAACTGTTTTTT
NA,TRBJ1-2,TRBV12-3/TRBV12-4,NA,CASSRQVYGYTF,TGTGCCAGCAGTCGGCAGGTCTATGGCTACACCTTC